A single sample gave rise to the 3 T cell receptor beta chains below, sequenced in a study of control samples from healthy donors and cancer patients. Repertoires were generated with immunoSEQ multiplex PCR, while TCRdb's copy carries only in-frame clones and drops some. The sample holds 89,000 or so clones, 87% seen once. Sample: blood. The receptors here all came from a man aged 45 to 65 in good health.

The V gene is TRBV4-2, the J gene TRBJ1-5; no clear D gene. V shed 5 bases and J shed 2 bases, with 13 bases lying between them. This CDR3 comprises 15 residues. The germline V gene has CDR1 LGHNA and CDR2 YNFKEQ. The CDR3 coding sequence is TGTGCCAGCAGCGAAACGCCGGGAGGCAATCAGCCCCAGCATTTT. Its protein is CASSETPGGNQPQHF.

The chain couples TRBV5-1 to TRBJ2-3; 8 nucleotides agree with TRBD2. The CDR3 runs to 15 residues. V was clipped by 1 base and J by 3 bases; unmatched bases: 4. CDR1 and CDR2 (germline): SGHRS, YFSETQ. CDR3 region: CASSLSRGGTDTQYF. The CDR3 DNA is TGCGCCAGCAGCTTGTCCCGGGGGGGGACAGATACGCAGTATTTT.

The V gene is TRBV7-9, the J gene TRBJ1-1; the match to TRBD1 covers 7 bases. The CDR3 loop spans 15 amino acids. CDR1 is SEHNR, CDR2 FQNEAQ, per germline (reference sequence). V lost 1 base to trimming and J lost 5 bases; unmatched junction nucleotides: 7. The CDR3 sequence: CASSLVSRGRTEAFF. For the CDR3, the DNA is TGTGCCAGCAGCTTAGTTAGCAGGGGGAGGACTGAAGCTTTCTTT.